A selection of T cell receptor beta chains follows, all from one sample in a study of OX40 agonist ivuxolimab in advanced cancers. Measured with immunoSEQ multiplex PCR; TCRdb has only the in-frame clones, and not every one. Here the sample spans about 65,000 clones, approximately 89% being singletons. This specimen was CD4+ or CD8+ T cells sorted from blood, taken in a trial of the OX40 agonist ivuxolimab. The receptors here all came from an adult with an advanced solid tumor such as melanoma, head and neck, liver or kidney cancer. Both conserved end residues are part of each CDR3. A D gene is named only where the DNA matches it firmly. The size field is filled for only some rows; it gives once, few, many or a size class.

>TRBV30|TRBJ1-4|.|.
TGTGCCTGGAGTGTCGCCAGGACCGCAACTAATGAAAAACTGTTTTTT
CAWSVARTATNEKLFF
>TRBV10-2|TRBJ2-1|.|few
TGCGCCAGCAGTTTCGACCGGCAAGCGCAGTTCTTC
CASSFDRQAQFF
>TRBV20-1|TRBJ1-1|.|.
TGCAGTGCTGGAGGCAGGACTGAAGCTTTCTTT
CSAGGRTEAFF
>TRBV5-8|TRBJ2-3|TRBD2|.
TGTGCCAGCAGTCGGGACTACGACGATACGCAGTATTTT
CASSRDYDDTQYF
>TRBV5-1|TRBJ2-3|TRBD1|.
TGCGCCAGCAGCTTGGCGCAGGGGGCGGCAGATACGCAGTATTTT
CASSLAQGAADTQYF
>TRBV19|TRBJ2-1|TRBD1|.
TGTGCCAGTAGTCTAGAAGTTGGACAGGGAGCCTACAATGAGCAGTTCTTC
CASSLEVGQGAYNEQFF
>TRBV10-2|TRBJ2-2|.|.
TGCGCCAGCAGTAACAGGGTGAACACCGGGGAGCTGTTTTTT
CASSNRVNTGELFF
>TRBV7-2|TRBJ2-5|.|.
TGTGCCAGCAGCTTAGCTAGGCCTAGCCGGCAAGAGACCCAGTACTTC
CASSLARPSRQETQYF
>TRBV5-1|TRBJ2-1|TRBD1|few
TGCGCCAGCAGCTTGATCCCCCCGGGACAGGGGAGCGGCAATGAGCAGTTCTTC
CASSLIPPGQGSGNEQFF
>TRBV6-5|TRBJ1-5|TRBD1|.
TGTGCCAGCAGTTACCGGACAGGGACCCAGCCCCAGCATTTT
CASSYRTGTQPQHF
>TRBV5-1|TRBJ2-2|.|.
TGCGCCAGCAGCTTGGGGGAATTGAGCACCGGGGAGCTGTTTTTT
CASSLGELSTGELFF
>TRBV28|TRBJ1-5|TRBD1|.
TGTGCCAGCAGTATCGGGACAGAATTTGAACAGCCCCAGCATTTT
CASSIGTEFEQPQHF
>TRBV30|TRBJ1-1|.|.
TGTGCCTTAAGATTCGTAGGGGGGAACACTGAAGCTTTCTTT
CALRFVGGNTEAFF
>TRBV6-6|TRBJ2-7|.|.
TGTGCCAGCAGCTCGCAGTCCTACGAGCAGTACTTC
CASSSQSYEQYF
>TRBV5-1|TRBJ2-5|.|.
TGTGCCAGCAGCTTGCGGGGAGGCCCAGAGACCCAGTACTTC
CASSLRGGPETQYF
>TRBV7-9|TRBJ2-1|.|.
TGTGCCAGCAGCTTAGAAGTTTCGGGACACTACAATGAGCAGTTCTTC
CASSLEVSGHYNEQFF
>TRBV18|TRBJ1-3|.|few
TGTGCCAGCTCACTCACGGACCGAGTAGGCTCTGGAAACACCATATATTTT
CASSLTDRVGSGNTIYF
>TRBV10-3|TRBJ1-2|TRBD1|.
TGTGCCACCGAACCGGGACAGGGAGCTAACTATGGCTACACCTTC
CATEPGQGANYGYTF
>TRBV30|TRBJ1-2|.|few
TGTGCCTGGAGCCGCAGCTATGGCTACACCTTC
CAWSRSYGYTF
>TRBV19|TRBJ2-7|.|.
TGTGCCAGTAGTTCTGGAACCTTCACCTACGAGCAGTACTTC
CASSSGTFTYEQYF
>TRBV29-1|TRBJ2-7|.|.
TGCAGCGTGCAGAGGGGGGGACAATCCTACGAGCAGTACTTC
CSVQRGGQSYEQYF
>TRBV25-1|TRBJ2-5|.|.
TGTGCCAGCAGTGAACCAGGGGCGGTGGAGACCCAGTACTTC
CASSEPGAVETQYF
>TRBV4-1|TRBJ1-4|.|.
TGCGCCAGCAGCCAAGCGGAAAGGGTTAATGAAAAACTGTTTTTT
CASSQAERVNEKLFF
>TRBV7-8|TRBJ1-1|.|.
TGTGCCAGCACCCCAAGGTGGGGGGCGGGCACTGAAGCTTTCTTT
CASTPRWGAGTEAFF
>TRBV5-1|TRBJ2-5|.|.
TGCGCCAGCAGACAAGGCCGGCAGTCGAGTCACGAGACCCAGTACTTC
CASRQGRQSSHETQYF
>TRBV9|TRBJ2-2|TRBD2|.
TGTGCCAGCAGCGTATTAGCGGGGGTTTCCACCGGGGAGCTGTTTTTT
CASSVLAGVSTGELFF
>TRBV5-4|TRBJ2-3|TRBD1|.
TGTGCCAGCAGCTTGTTGACAGGGGGCCCCCGCACAGATACGCAGTATTTT
CASSLLTGGPRTDTQYF
>TRBV25-1|TRBJ1-2|TRBD1|.
TGTGCCAGCAGTACCCACGACAGGGGCTACTATGGCTACACCTTC
CASSTHDRGYYGYTF
>TRBV5-5|TRBJ2-2|.|.
TGTGCCAGCAGCTCTACTGGGGAGCTGTTTTTT
CASSSTGELFF
>TRBV5-5|TRBJ2-2|TRBD1|.
TGTGCCAGTATAGGACAGGGATTAACCGGGGAGCTGTTTTTT
CASIGQGLTGELFF
>TRBV5-4|TRBJ2-1|TRBD2|.
TGTGCCAGCAGCTTGGCGAGCGGGGGTGGCTCCTACAATGAGCAGTTCTTC
CASSLASGGGSYNEQFF
>TRBV15|TRBJ2-7|.|.
TGTGCCACCAGCAGAGATAGGTTCTACGAGCAGTACTTC
CATSRDRFYEQYF
>TRBV19|TRBJ2-7|TRBD2|.
TGTGCCAGTAGTATTCGAGCGGCGGGGGGAGTCTACGAGCAGTACTTC
CASSIRAAGGVYEQYF
>TRBV5-1|TRBJ2-7|.|once
TGCGCCAGCAGCGGGGACATCTACGAGCAGTACTTC
CASSGDIYEQYF
>TRBV13|TRBJ2-5|TRBD2|.
TGTGCCAGCAGCTTAGCCGAGGGACTAGCGGACCAAGAGACCCAGTACTTC
CASSLAEGLADQETQYF
>TRBV11-2|TRBJ2-7|.|.
TGTGCCAGCAGCTTCGGGGGCATTCAGGGTTCCTACGAGCAGTACTTC
CASSFGGIQGSYEQYF
>TRBV10-2|TRBJ1-2|TRBD1|.
TGCGCCAGCAGTGAGTCTCAGGGGGCTAGAGGCTACACCTTC
CASSESQGARGYTF
>TRBV4-1|TRBJ1-3|.|.
TGCGCCAGCAGCCAAGGGGTCACCCGACACTCTGGAAACACCATATATTTT
CASSQGVTRHSGNTIYF
>TRBV10-3|TRBJ2-3|TRBD1|.
TGTGCCATCAGGGACCGGGACAGGGGGACAGATACGCAGTATTTT
CAIRDRDRGTDTQYF
>TRBV21-1|TRBJ2-5|.|.
TGTGCCAGCAGCAAAAAGGAACTAGCGAGACTTTGCGGGGACAAAGAGACCCAGTACTTC
CASSKKELARLCGDKETQYF
>TRBV5-1|TRBJ1-4|.|.
TGCGCCAGCAGCCAGGACGTTCGGGGACTTGGGGGAAAACTGTTTTTT
CASSQDVRGLGGKLFF
>TRBV10-3|TRBJ2-3|TRBD1|.
TGTGCCATCAGTGTCTCAAGACAGGGTTTAACAGATACGCAGTATTTT
CAISVSRQGLTDTQYF
>TRBV6-1|TRBJ1-5|TRBD1|.
TGTGCCAGCAGTGCGGGACAGGGTAGCAATCAGCCCCAGCATTTT
CASSAGQGSNQPQHF
>TRBV6-1|TRBJ2-2|.|.
TGTGCCAGCAAAGCTCGACAGGACAACACCGGGGAGCTGTTTTTT
CASKARQDNTGELFF
>TRBV6-4|TRBJ1-6|.|.
TGTGCCAGCAGTGAGCTGGGGGGTTCACCCCTCCACTTT
CASSELGGSPLHF
>TRBV18|TRBJ2-7|.|.
TGTGCCAGCTCTAGGGGCGAGGGGCCCTACGAGCAGTACTTC
CASSRGEGPYEQYF
>TRBV6-1|TRBJ1-2|TRBD1|.
TGTGCCAGCAGTGAAGCGGGGACAGGGCTGCTCTATGGCTACACCTTC
CASSEAGTGLLYGYTF
>TRBV5-1|TRBJ2-2|.|.
TGCGCCAGCAGTTCCGACCCCTCAAGAGCCGGGGAGCTGTTTTTT
CASSSDPSRAGELFF
>TRBV4-2|TRBJ1-2|.|few
TGTGCCAGCAGCCAAGATCCGTTCAGCAACTATGGCTACACCTTC
CASSQDPFSNYGYTF